The 29 T cell receptor beta chains presented below share a single source sample, sequenced in a study of tumor and adjacent non-tumor tissue in lung cancer. No cell sorting was done before RNA was extracted from the tissue. Distant lung tissue was collected more than 3 cm away from the tumor edge. The library came from three nested PCR rounds adapted from ARM-PCR protocols. TCRdb reanalysed the multiplex PCR reads using MiXCR and keeps one entry per CDR3 protein. The profile covers 60,000 to 70,000 distinct CDR3 sequences, with approximately 73% appearing a single time and over 35% taken by the ten largest. The specimen was distant non-tumor lung tissue. The receptors shown here come from a man aged 55 to 70 with non-small cell lung cancer.

Notes on this clonotype: An end of the junction does not agree with germline; a read error may underlie this. V is TRBV19 and J is TRBJ2-3; D remains unclear. Germline V gives CDR1 LNHDA, CDR2 SQIVND (reference sequence). CDR3 size: 13 residues. DNA for the CDR3: TGTGCCAGTGGTATAAGGTCGTCGGATACGCAGTATTTT. Its translation is CASGIRSSDTQYF.

This clonotype was found many times. The chain carries TRBV6-1 and TRBJ2-7, with 9 bases fitting TRBD2. The ends lost 7 bases at V and 5 bases at J; junction bases unmatched: 3. Germline-derived CDR1 and CDR2 are MNHNS and SASEGT. The CDR3 sequence is 12 residues long. In DNA, the CDR3 is TGTGCCAGCATTAGCGGGAGTCACGAGCAGTACTTC. Residues: CASISGSHEQYF.

Regarding this clonotype: A read error may produce the germline difference seen at one junction end. The J gene is TRBJ1-6, the V gene TRBV5-6; D unresolved. Germline CDR1 is SGHDT and CDR2 is YYEEEE. The CDR3 length is 15 residues. DNA for the CDR3: TGTACCAGCAGCTTGAGGCAGTGGAATGGATCGCCCCTCCACTTT. This gives the protein CTSSLRQWNGSPLHF.

V gene TRBV20-1 combines with J gene TRBJ2-3, with unresolved D. There are 14 residues in the CDR3. Germline CDR1 DFQATT, CDR2 SNEGSKA (reference sequence). V gave up 6 bases and J gave up 2 bases, with 15 bases separating them. The CDR3 coding sequence is TGCAGTGCCCTTTTCTGGGTAGACACAGATACGCAGTATTTT. Encoded protein: CSALFWVDTDTQYF.

About this clonotype: Sequence at one end of the junction differs from germline and may be a read error. The chain is built from TRBV6-1 and TRBJ2-6, with D unclear. Germline V gene sequence: CDR1 MNHNS, CDR2 SASEGT. The CDR3 has 14 residues. DNA of the CDR3: TGTTCCAGGAGTGACAACTCTGTGGCCAACGTCCTGACTTTC. It specifies CSRSDNSVANVLTF.

This chain joins TRBV11-2 and TRBJ1-2; no reliable D call. Trimming took 9 bases from V and 2 from J, leaving 16 bases between them. The CDR3 is made up of 14 amino acids. The germline V gene encodes CDR1 SGHAT and CDR2 FQNNGV. CDR3 residues: CASGQNTANYGYTF. The CDR3 coding sequence is TGTGCCAGTGGCCAAAACACGGCCAACTATGGCTACACCTTC. The full variable domain, completed using reference TRBV11-2 and TRBJ1-2, is EAGVAQSPRYKIIEKRQSVAFWCNPISGHATLYWYQQILGQGPKLLIQFQNNGVVDDSQLPKDRFSAERLKGVDSTLKIQPAKLEDSAVYLCASGQNTANYGYTFGSGTRLTVV.

This clonotype is classed as medium-sized. The chain uses TRBV29-1 and TRBJ2-7; 10 bases align to TRBD1. The V and J ends lost 5 bases and 5 bases, in that order; junction bases with no gene match: 9. Per the germline V gene, CDR1 is SQVTM and CDR2 is ANQGSEA. The CDR3 extends over 14 amino acids. CDR3 sequence reads: CSVIDRDRGNEQYF. CDR3 in DNA: TGCAGCGTTATCGACCGGGACAGGGGCAACGAGCAGTACTTC.

The genes are TRBV6-5 and TRBJ1-4; D is possibly TRBD1 (6 bases). CDR1 MNHEY and CDR2 SVGAGI come from the germline V gene. V dropped 8 bases and J dropped 8 bases, with 15 bases sitting between them. This CDR3 is built from 13 residues. The CDR3 DNA is TGTGCCAGCGGAGGGAAAGGGGGGGAAAAACTGTTTTTT. Translating gives CASGGKGGEKLFF.

The gene calls are TRBV6-6 and TRBJ2-2; TRBD2 aligns across 11 bases. The CDR3 consists of 16 residues. Germline loops: CDR1 MNHNY, CDR2 SVGAGI (reference sequence). V lost 10 bases, J lost 4 bases, and 11 bases stayed unmatched. CDR3 loop: CANNERGLAGTGELFF. Here the CDR3 DNA reads TGTGCCAACAATGAGCGAGGACTAGCGGGCACCGGGGAGCTGTTTTTT.

Comments on this clonotype: The conserved phenylalanine or tryptophan normally closing the CDR3 is absent here, so this likely arose from a read error. This rearrangement joins TRBV28 to TRBJ2-1; TRBD1 might be the D (5 bases). CDR3 size: 14 residues. CDR1 MDHEN and CDR2 SYDVKM come from the germline V gene. The CDR3 spells CVSQGTTSYNGQFL. For the CDR3, the DNA is TGTGTCTCGCAGGGAACGACAAGCTACAATGGGCAGTTCTTA.

The chain employs TRBV11-2 and TRBJ2-1; D call uncertain. The CDR3 extends over 14 amino acids. The V gene lost 1 base and the J gene lost 0 bases, with 4 bases spanning the gap. Germline loops: CDR1 SGHAT, CDR2 FQNNGV. In DNA form, the CDR3 reads TGTGCCAGCAGCTTAGGGAGCTCCTACAATGAGCAGTTCTTC. Its translation is CASSLGSSYNEQFF.

On this clonotype itself: One end of the junction fails to match germline, which may point to a read error. The chain couples TRBV29-1 to TRBJ2-7, with D tentatively TRBD2 (7 bases). The germline V gene has CDR1 SQVTM and CDR2 ANQGSEA. This CDR3 spans 15 amino acids. The CDR3 DNA reads TGCAGCGCAACAAGGGGGGGACTGGATTCCCACGAGCAGTGCTTC. This translates into CSATRGGLDSHEQCF.

Of note for this clonotype: One end of the junction does not line up with germline, which may come from a read error. The chain carries TRBV14 and TRBJ2-2; the D gene is possibly TRBD2 (5 bases). The CDR3 covers 15 residues. CDR1 is SGHDN and CDR2 is FVKESK in the germline V gene. The CDR3 here is CAGSQVRAATVELFF. The CDR3 DNA is TGTGCCGGCAGCCAAGTTAGAGCGGCCACCGTGGAGCTGTTTTTT.

The rearrangement joins TRBV6-5 to TRBJ1-2, with no clear D. The CDR3 loop spans 13 amino acids. The germline gives CDR1 MNHEY, CDR2 SVGAGI. The V and J ends lost 8 bases and 1 base respectively, with 11 bases between them. The CDR3 DNA reads as TGTGCCAGCGGTGGGGATCATAACTATGGCTACACCTTC. Translated, it gives CASGGDHNYGYTF.

The sample holds many counts of this clonotype. The J gene is TRBJ1-1, the V gene TRBV9; D is uncertain. Per the germline V gene, CDR1 is SGDLS and CDR2 is YYNGEE. The CDR3 contains 12 residues. With 3 bases removed from V and 4 bases from J, the gap between germline ends came to 7 bases. The CDR3 sequence: CASSGGSTEAFF. CDR3 nucleotide sequence: TGTGCCAGCAGCGGGGGTTCCACTGAAGCTTTCTTT.

By sample fraction, this clonotype is hyperexpanded. The J gene is TRBJ1-2, the V gene TRBV28; maybe TRBD1 (5 bases). CDR1 is MDHEN, CDR2 SYDVKM, per germline. The V and J ends lost 5 bases and 6 bases respectively, with 16 bases between them. The CDR3 totals 14 residues. This chain's CDR3 is CASSPLGTKNGYTF. The CDR3 DNA sequence: TGTGCCAGCAGTCCACTAGGGACCAAAAATGGCTACACCTTC.

With respect to this clonotype: Mismatch with germline at one junction end may stem from a read error. The rearrangement joins TRBV6-5 to TRBJ2-3; TRBD1 might be the D (5 bases). CDR1 is MNHEY and CDR2 is SVGAGI in the germline V gene. The CDR3 has 14 residues. This chain's CDR3 is CASSYGAGTDTQYF. DNA for the CDR3: TGTGCTAGCAGTTATGGGGCGGGCACAGATACGCAGTATTTT.

For this clonotype: The junction and the germline gene differ at one end; a read error may be behind it. This chain links TRBV28 with TRBJ2-7, with 7 bases aligning to TRBD1. The germline CDR1 and CDR2 sequences are MDHEN and SYDVKM. CDR3 size: 14 residues. Here the CDR3 reads CASSLDRVAYEEYF. Here the CDR3 DNA reads TGTGCCAGCAGCCTCGACAGGGTCGCCTACGAGGAGTACTTC. The entire variable domain, with the rest obtained from reference TRBV28 and TRBJ2-7, is as follows: DVKVTQSSRYLVKRTGEKVFLECVQDMDHENMFWYRQDPGLGLRLIYFSYDVKMKEKGDIPEGYSVSREKKERFSLILESASTNQTSMYLCASSLDRVAYEEYFGPGTRLTVT.

The chain combines TRBV5-5 with TRBJ2-3; a possible D gene is TRBD2 (6 bases). The CDR3 is made up of 15 amino acids. Per germline, CDR1 SGHKS and CDR2 YYEKEE (reference sequence). V lost 4 bases, J lost 5 bases, and 17 bases lay in between. CDR3 sequence reads: CASSRSGEQQDTQYF. The DNA of the CDR3 is TGTGCCAGCAGCCGGTCGGGAGAGCAGCAAGATACGCAGTATTTT.

The J gene is TRBJ2-5, the V gene TRBV6-5; D not certain. This CDR3 is built from 11 residues. The V end lost 6 bases, the J end lost 13 bases, and 15 bases lay between the germline ends. Germline V lookup: CDR1 MNHEY, CDR2 SVGAGI. The CDR3 reads CASRYTLTRYF. In DNA form, the CDR3 reads TGTGCCAGCAGATACACGTTGACTCGGTACTTC.

This clonotype has more than one count but fewer than ten. A single base separates this from a much larger clone, so it may be a read error. The chain combines TRBV10-3 with TRBJ2-3; 10 bases map to TRBD1. The CDR3 is made up of 17 amino acids. Germline CDR1 reads ENHRY; CDR2 reads SYGVKD. V lost 6 bases, J lost 0 bases, and 9 bases stayed unmatched. DNA of the CDR3: TGTGCCATCAGGGAGGGGACAGGGGTACCTAGCACAGATACGCAGTATTTT. Protein: CAIREGTGVPSTDTQYF.

This clonotype was picked up one time. One end of the junction is discordant with germline, which a read error may explain. The chain carries TRBV29-1 and TRBJ2-2; possibly TRBD2 for D (5 bases). This CDR3 is built from 13 residues. The germline V gene encodes CDR1 SQVTM and CDR2 ANQGSEA. CDR3 amino acids: CSVPGSLIGEMFF. CDR3 DNA: TGCAGCGTGCCCGGCAGTCTGATCGGGGAGATGTTTTTT.

This clonotype was detected a few times. The genes are TRBV9 and TRBJ2-3; D possibly corresponds to TRBD2 (6 bases). The germline gives CDR1 SGDLS, CDR2 YYNGEE. This CDR3 region has 18 residues. Trimming took off 3 bases at V and 4 bases at J, with 24 bases between the two ends. CDR3 nucleotide sequence: TGTGCCAGCAGCGCGCCCCGGGGAGGCGGCCCAGCCCCAGATACGCAGTATTTT. It codes for CASSAPRGGGPAPDTQYF.

As regards this clonotype: Likely a read error: the CDR3 ends without its conserved phenylalanine or tryptophan. The CDR3 spells CASSNWWADTQYL. The CDR3, as DNA: TGCGCCAGTAGCAACTGGTGGGCAGATACGCAGTATCTT. The V call is TRBV5-1, the J call TRBJ2-3; D uncertain. The germline CDR1 and CDR2 sequences are SGHRS and YFSETQ. The V gene lost 8 bases and the J gene lost 4 bases, with 14 bases spanning the gap. This CDR3 comprises 13 residues.

V and J are TRBV11-2 and TRBJ2-2; D is perhaps TRBD2 (7 bases). Germline CDR1 reads SGHAT; CDR2 reads FQNNGV. Trimming pared 11 bases from V and 4 bases from J, leaving 23 bases between. The CDR3 is 16 amino acids. The CDR3 DNA is TGTGCCGGCATCCAGGGGAGGACTAGTCGCACCGGGGAGCTGTTTTTT. Its translation is CAGIQGRTSRTGELFF. Filled out from reference TRBV11-2 and TRBJ2-2, the complete variable domain reads EAGVAQSPRYKIIEKRQSVAFWCNPISGHATLYWYQQILGQGPKLLIQFQNNGVVDDSQLPKDRFSAERLKGVDSTLKIQPAKLEDSAVYLCAGIQGRTSRTGELFFGEGSRLTVL.

The genes are TRBV29-1 and TRBJ1-5; 7 positions agree with TRBD1. In germline, CDR1 is SQVTM, CDR2 ANQGSEA. With V trimmed by 8 bases and J by 5 bases, 12 bases remained unmatched. The CDR3 is 14 residues long. CDR3 loop: CSFTGQAIDQPQHF. CDR3 nucleotide sequence: TGCAGCTTCACAGGACAGGCGATTGATCAGCCCCAGCATTTT.

This clonotype was observed once. The CDR3 reads CASSLGQGAVEAFF. The CDR3 DNA follows: TGTGCCAGCAGCTTAGGACAGGGAGCCGTTGAAGCTTTCTTT. The gene calls are TRBV7-9 and TRBJ1-1, with 7 bases matching TRBD1. From germline, CDR1 is SEHNR and CDR2 FQNEAQ (reference sequence). Trimming took 1 base from V and 7 from J; bases not matched to a gene: 6. This CDR3 contains 14 residues.

A word on this clonotype: Mismatch with germline at one junction end may stem from a read error. The CDR3 loop is CARSQDSGSGSHEQYF. CDR3 coding DNA: TGTGCCAGAAGCCAAGATTCAGGTAGCGGGAGCCACGAGCAGTACTTC. The chain joins TRBV4-1 to TRBJ2-7; TRBD2 matches 9 bases. Per the germline V gene, CDR1 is MGHRA and CDR2 is YSYEKL. This CDR3 is built from 16 residues.

Turning to this clonotype: Because the CDR3 is missing its conserved closing phenylalanine or tryptophan, this is likely a read error. This chain links TRBV29-1 with TRBJ2-7; 9 bases agree with TRBD2. The V and J ends lost 7 bases and 6 bases, in that order; junction bases with no gene match: 4. The germline V gene encodes CDR1 SQVTM and CDR2 ANQGSEA. This CDR3 region has 11 residues. The CDR3 nucleotides read TGCAGCGCGACTAGCGGCTGCGAGCAGTACTTG. The encoded protein is CSATSGCEQYL.